The 8 T cell receptor beta chains given below trace back to one sample, sequenced in a study of cytomegalovirus exposure and HLA in healthy donors. The primer mix had 60 Vbeta and 13 Jbeta primers. Assay used: immunoSEQ multiplex PCR; TCRdb lists only in-frame clones, some missing. Among about 150,000 clones listed, approximately 80% were seen once. Sequencing was done on a sample of PBMCs. The source of these receptors is a woman between 40 and 55 years old in good health and CMV-seronegative.

This clone was counted a few times. This sequence joins TRBV18 and TRBJ1-3; the D is unclear. The germline V gene has CDR1 KGHSH and CDR2 LQKENI. V lost 6 bases and J lost 0, with 9 bases in between. This CDR3 comprises 14 residues. DNA of the CDR3: TGTGCCAGCTCCCACAGTGTCTCTGGAAACACCATATATTTT. Translation: CASSHSVSGNTIYF.

J is TRBJ2-3 and V is TRBV7-9; 10 bases agree with TRBD1. Trimming cost V 5 bases and J 1 base; bases outside gene matches: 3. The V gene's germline CDR1 is SEHNR and CDR2 FQNEAQ (reference sequence). The CDR3 is 15 residues long. CDR3 loop: CASSIGTGGTDTQYF. CDR3 bases: TGTGCCAGCAGCATTGGGACAGGGGGCACAGATACGCAGTATTTT.

This chain joins TRBV6-6 and TRBJ1-1; possible D gene TRBD1, 5 bases. Trimming removed 2 bases at V and 1 base at J, with 8 bases between. Germline lookup yields CDR1 MNHNY and CDR2 SVGAGI (reference sequence). CDR3 size: 14 residues. CDR3 in DNA: TGTGCCAGCAGTTACCCTGGACAGAACACTGAAGCTTTCTTT. Translated, it gives CASSYPGQNTEAFF.

J is TRBJ2-1 and V is TRBV14, with 9 positions matching TRBD1. Unmatched junction bases numbered 11, after V lost 0 bases and J lost 8 bases. Germline V gives CDR1 SGHDN, CDR2 FVKESK. The CDR3 consists of 17 residues. The CDR3 DNA reads TGTGCCAGCAGCCAAGATGTACGCACAGGGGGCATGCATGAGCAGTTCTTC. Translating it yields CASSQDVRTGGMHEQFF. Full variable domain (missing parts from reference TRBV14 and TRBJ2-1): EAGVTQFPSHSVIEKGQTVTLRCDPISGHDNLYWYRRVMGKEIKFLLHFVKESKQDESGMPNNRFLAERTGGTYSTLKVQPAELEDSGVYFCASSQDVRTGGMHEQFFGPGTRLTVL.

The J gene is TRBJ2-7, the V gene TRBV5-1, with D possibly TRBD1 on 5 matching bases. The CDR3 spans 14 residues. The V and J ends lost 7 bases and 0 bases respectively, with 14 bases between them. Germline CDR1 reads SGHRS; CDR2 reads YFSETQ. Here the CDR3 DNA reads TGCGCCAGCGCAATGCTACAGGCCTCCTACGAGCAGTACTTC. Amino acid sequence: CASAMLQASYEQYF.

This clone has just one count. The chain is built from TRBV28 and TRBJ1-5, with 8 bases fitting TRBD1. The CDR3 length is 14 residues. The germline gives CDR1 MDHEN, CDR2 SYDVKM. J gave up 4 bases and V 4 bases, and 3 bases lay outside the gene matches. CDR3 region: CASSYRGYNQPQHF. CDR3 sequence (DNA): TGTGCCAGCAGTTACAGGGGGTATAATCAGCCCCAGCATTTT.

The chain employs TRBV7-8 and TRBJ2-5, with 15 positions matching TRBD2. J was trimmed by 1 base and V by 1 base; bases with no gene match: 10. The germline gives CDR1 SGHVS, CDR2 FQNEAQ. The CDR3 totals 20 residues. The CDR3 sequence is CASSLVGVGLAGGFQETQYF. The DNA of the CDR3 is TGTGCCAGCAGCTTAGTAGGAGTTGGACTAGCGGGGGGGTTCCAAGAGACCCAGTACTTC. The variable domain in full, with the rest retrieved from reference TRBV7-8 and TRBJ2-5, is GAGVSQSPRYKVAKRGQDVALRCDPISGHVSLFWYQQALGQGPEFLTYFQNEAQLDKSGLPSDRFFAERPEGSVSTLKIQRTQQEDSAVYLCASSLVGVGLAGGFQETQYFGPGTRLLVL.

The chain joins TRBV4-2 to TRBJ2-1, with TRBD2 matching 9 bases. The CDR3 totals 17 residues. V trimming: 0 bases; J trimming: 2 bases; junction bases outside the gene matches: 5. Germline V gene lookup returns CDR1 LGHNA and CDR2 YNFKEQ. CDR3 in amino acids: CASSQDPASGTYNEQFF. Written as DNA, the CDR3 is TGTGCCAGCAGCCAAGATCCCGCTAGCGGGACCTACAATGAGCAGTTCTTC.